This T cell receptor (beta chain) was identified in a study of blood T cell repertoires in COVID-19. Study overall: From T cells, B-cell-depleted T cells, or PBMCs came the material, which was cDNA or gDNA.

The ends were cut back, 0 bases at V and 7 bases at J, with 8 bases in the middle. Per germline, CDR1 SGHNT and CDR2 YYREEE (reference sequence). This CDR3 is built from 13 residues. Everyone who took part was roughly 18 to 89 years old, and they came from about 23 US areas. Participants reported their clinical history, and cohort assignment relied on those reports. Study processing details: For nucleated cells, counts were estimated from reference gene primer amplification. Repertoires were generated with immunoSEQ multiplex PCR, while TCRdb's copy carries only in-frame clones and drops some. V, J and clone size are those of that table, while D and trimming were read from the DNA. Found here are approximately 330,000 clones, about 86% of them singletons; the top ten hold approximately 4%.

The sequencing input was PBMCs or T cells enriched from blood (not recorded which). The sequence was collected from a woman between 40 and 55 years old with acute COVID-19. This chain joins TRBV5-4 and TRBJ1-5; D call uncertain. The CDR3 sequence is CASSLDSLQPQHF. The CDR3 DNA sequence: TGTGCCAGCAGCTTGGACAGCCTGCAGCCCCAGCATTTT.